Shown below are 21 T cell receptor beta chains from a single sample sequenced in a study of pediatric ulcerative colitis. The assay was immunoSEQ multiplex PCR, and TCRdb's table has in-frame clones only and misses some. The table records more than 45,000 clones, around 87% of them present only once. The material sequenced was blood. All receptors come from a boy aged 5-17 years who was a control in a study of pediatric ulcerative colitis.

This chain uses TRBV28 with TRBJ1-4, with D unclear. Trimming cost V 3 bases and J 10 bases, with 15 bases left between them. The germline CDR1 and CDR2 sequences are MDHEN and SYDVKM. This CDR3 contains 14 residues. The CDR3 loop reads CASSLDLERGKLFF. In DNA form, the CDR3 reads TGTGCCAGCAGTTTGGACCTCGAGCGGGGAAAACTGTTTTTT. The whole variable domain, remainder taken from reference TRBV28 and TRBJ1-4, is DVKVTQSSRYLVKRTGEKVFLECVQDMDHENMFWYRQDPGLGLRLIYFSYDVKMKEKGDIPEGYSVSREKKERFSLILESASTNQTSMYLCASSLDLERGKLFFGSGTQLSVL.

CDR3 loop: CASRRRLAGGRGADTQYF. The CDR3, as DNA: TGTGCCAGCAGACGCCGACTAGCGGGAGGGAGAGGCGCAGATACGCAGTATTTT. The chain combines TRBV28 with TRBJ2-3; 14 positions agree with TRBD2. CDR3 length equals 18 residues. From germline, CDR1 is MDHEN and CDR2 SYDVKM. V shed 6 bases and J 4 bases; nucleotides not matched to a gene: 12.

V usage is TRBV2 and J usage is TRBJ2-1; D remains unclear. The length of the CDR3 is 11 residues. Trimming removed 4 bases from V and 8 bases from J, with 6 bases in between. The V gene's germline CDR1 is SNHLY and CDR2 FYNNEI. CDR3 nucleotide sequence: TGTGCCAGCAGTGTATTATATGAGCAGTTCTTC. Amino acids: CASSVLYEQFF.

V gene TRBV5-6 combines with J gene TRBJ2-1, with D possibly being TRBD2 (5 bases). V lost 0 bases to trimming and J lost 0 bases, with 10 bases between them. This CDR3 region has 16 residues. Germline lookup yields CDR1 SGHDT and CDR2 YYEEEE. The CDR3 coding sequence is TGTGCCAGCAGCTTGGTCTGGCGGGCCTCCTACAATGAGCAGTTCTTC. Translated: CASSLVWRASYNEQFF. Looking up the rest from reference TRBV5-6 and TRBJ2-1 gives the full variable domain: DAGVTQSPTHLIKTRGQQVTLRCSPKSGHDTVSWYQQALGQGPQFIFQYYEEEERQRGNFPDRFSGHQFPNYSSELNVNALLLGDSALYLCASSLVWRASYNEQFFGPGTRLTVL.

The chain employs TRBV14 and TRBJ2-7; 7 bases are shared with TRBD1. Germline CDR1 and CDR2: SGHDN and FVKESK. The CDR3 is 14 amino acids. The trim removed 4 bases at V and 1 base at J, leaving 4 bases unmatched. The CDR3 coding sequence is TGTGCCAGCAGCCCTCTGACAGGGTCCTACGAGCAGTACTTC. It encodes CASSPLTGSYEQYF.

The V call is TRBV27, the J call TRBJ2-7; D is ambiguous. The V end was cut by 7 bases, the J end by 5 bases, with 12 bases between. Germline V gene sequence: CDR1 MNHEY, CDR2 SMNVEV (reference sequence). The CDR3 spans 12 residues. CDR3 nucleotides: TGTGCCAGCAAAAAGGGCTTCAACGAGCAGTACTTC. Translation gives CASKKGFNEQYF.

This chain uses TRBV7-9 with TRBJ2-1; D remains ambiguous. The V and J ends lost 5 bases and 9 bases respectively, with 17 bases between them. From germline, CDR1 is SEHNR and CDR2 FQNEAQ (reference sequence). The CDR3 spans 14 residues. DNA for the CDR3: TGTGCCAGCAGCCCCAGCCCAGATGAACCTGAGCAGTTCTTC. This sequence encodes CASSPSPDEPEQFF.

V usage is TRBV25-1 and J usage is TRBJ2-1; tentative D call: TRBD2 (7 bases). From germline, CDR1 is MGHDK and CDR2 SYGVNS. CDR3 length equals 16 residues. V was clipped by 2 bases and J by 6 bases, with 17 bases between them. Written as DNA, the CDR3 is TGTGCCAGCAGTGAACACGGGCAGGGGAGGGGCAATGAGCAGTTCTTC. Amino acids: CASSEHGQGRGNEQFF.

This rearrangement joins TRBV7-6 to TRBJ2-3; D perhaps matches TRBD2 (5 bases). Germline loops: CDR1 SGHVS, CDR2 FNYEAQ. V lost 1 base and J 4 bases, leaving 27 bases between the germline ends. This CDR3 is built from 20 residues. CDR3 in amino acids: CASSLEWPQRSGRWSDTQYF. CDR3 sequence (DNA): TGTGCCAGCAGCTTAGAGTGGCCACAGCGGTCTGGAAGATGGTCAGATACGCAGTATTTT. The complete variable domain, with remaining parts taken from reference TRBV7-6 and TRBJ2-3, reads GAGVSQSPRYKVTKRGQDVALRCDPISGHVSLYWYRQALGQGPEFLTYFNYEAQQDKSGLPNDRFSAERPEGSISTLTIQRTEQRDSAMYRCASSLEWPQRSGRWSDTQYFGPGTRLTVL.

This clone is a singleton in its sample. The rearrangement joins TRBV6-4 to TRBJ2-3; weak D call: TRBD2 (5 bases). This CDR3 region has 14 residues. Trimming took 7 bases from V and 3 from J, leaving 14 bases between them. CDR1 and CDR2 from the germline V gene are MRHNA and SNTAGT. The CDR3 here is CASTGTPGTDTQYF. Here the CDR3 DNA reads TGTGCCAGCACCGGCACCCCGGGAACAGATACGCAGTATTTT.

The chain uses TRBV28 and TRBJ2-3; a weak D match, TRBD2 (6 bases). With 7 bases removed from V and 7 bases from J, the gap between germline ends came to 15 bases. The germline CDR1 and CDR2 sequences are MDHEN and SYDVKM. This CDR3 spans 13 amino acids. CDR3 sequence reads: CASKGHGSYTQYF. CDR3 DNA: TGTGCCAGCAAGGGTCACGGGAGCTATACGCAGTATTTT.

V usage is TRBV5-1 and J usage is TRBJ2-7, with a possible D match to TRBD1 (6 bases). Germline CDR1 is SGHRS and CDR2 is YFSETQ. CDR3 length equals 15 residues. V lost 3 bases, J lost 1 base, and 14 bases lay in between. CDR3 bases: TGCGCCAGCAGCTCCCCCACACAGGGTTCCTACGAGCAGTACTTC. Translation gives CASSSPTQGSYEQYF.

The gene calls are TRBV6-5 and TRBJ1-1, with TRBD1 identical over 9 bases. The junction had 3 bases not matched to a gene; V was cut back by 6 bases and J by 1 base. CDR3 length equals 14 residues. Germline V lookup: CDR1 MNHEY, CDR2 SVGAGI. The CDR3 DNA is TGTGCCAGCAGATTGACAGGGGGGAACACTGAAGCTTTCTTT. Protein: CASRLTGGNTEAFF.

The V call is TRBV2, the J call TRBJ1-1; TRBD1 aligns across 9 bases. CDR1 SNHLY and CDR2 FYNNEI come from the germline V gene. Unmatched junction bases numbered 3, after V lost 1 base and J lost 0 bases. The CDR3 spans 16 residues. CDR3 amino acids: CASSEGTGAMNTEAFF. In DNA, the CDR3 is TGTGCCAGCAGTGAAGGGACAGGGGCAATGAACACTGAAGCTTTCTTT. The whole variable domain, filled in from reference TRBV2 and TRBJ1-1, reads EPEVTQTPSHQVTQMGQEVILRCVPISNHLYFYWYRQILGQKVEFLVSFYNNEISEKSEIFDDQFSVERPDGSNFTLKIRSTKLEDSAMYFCASSEGTGAMNTEAFFGQGTRLTVV.

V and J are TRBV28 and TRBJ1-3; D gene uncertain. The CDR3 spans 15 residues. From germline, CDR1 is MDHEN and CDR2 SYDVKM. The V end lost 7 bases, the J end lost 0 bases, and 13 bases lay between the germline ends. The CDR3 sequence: CASKGSSSSGNTIYF. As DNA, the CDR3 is TGTGCCAGCAAGGGTAGCTCAAGCTCTGGAAACACCATATATTTT.

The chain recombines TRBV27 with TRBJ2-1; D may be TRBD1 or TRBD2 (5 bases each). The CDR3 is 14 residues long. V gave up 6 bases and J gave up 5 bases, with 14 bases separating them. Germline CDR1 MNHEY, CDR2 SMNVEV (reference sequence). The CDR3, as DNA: TGTGCCAGCAGGGATGGGGGATACAACAATGAGCAGTTCTTC. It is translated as CASRDGGYNNEQFF.

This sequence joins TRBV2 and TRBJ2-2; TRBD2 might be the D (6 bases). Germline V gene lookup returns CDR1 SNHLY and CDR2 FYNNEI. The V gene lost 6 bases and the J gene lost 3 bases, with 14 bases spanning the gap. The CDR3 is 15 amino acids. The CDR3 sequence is CASRAGLGYTGELFF. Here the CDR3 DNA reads TGTGCCAGCAGGGCGGGACTGGGATACACCGGGGAGCTGTTTTTT.

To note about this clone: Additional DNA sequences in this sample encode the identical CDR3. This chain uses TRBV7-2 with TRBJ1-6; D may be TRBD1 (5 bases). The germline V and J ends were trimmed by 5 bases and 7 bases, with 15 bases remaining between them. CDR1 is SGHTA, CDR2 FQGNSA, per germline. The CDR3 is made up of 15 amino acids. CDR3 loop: CASSRIPGTNSPLHF. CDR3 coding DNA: TGTGCCAGCAGCAGAATTCCAGGGACCAATTCACCCCTCCACTTT.

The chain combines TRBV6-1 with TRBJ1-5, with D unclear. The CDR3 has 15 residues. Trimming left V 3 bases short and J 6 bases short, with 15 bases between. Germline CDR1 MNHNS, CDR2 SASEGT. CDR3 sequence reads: CASSERHYRTQPQHF. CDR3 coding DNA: TGTGCCAGCAGTGAGAGACACTATAGGACTCAGCCCCAGCATTTT.

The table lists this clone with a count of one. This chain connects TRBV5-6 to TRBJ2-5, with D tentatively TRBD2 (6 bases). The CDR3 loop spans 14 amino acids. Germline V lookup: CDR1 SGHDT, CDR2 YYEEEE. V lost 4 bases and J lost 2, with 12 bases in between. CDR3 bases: TGTGCCAGCAGCCGGGACTTTACTCAAGAGACCCAGTACTTC. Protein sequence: CASSRDFTQETQYF.

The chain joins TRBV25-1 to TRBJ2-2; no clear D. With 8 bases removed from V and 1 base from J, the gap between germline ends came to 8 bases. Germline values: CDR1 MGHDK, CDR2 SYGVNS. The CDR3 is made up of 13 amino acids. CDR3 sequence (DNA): TGTGCCAGCCTAGGGTTGAACACCGGGGAGCTGTTTTTT. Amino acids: CASLGLNTGELFF.